One T cell receptor beta chain is described in this entry. Its antigen is currently unknown. Germline-derived CDR1 and CDR2 are LNHDA and SQIVND (reference sequence). V gave up 6 bases and J gave up 2 bases, with 13 bases separating them. CDR3 size: 14 residues. Produced via immunoSEQ multiplex PCR; TCRdb's table is partial and in-frame only. The table has just over 15,000 clones, approximately 92% seen once; the top ten hold 10% to 15%. This entry is derived from a study of Tregs in tolerant kidney transplant recipients. General study results and limits: No direct test of biological reproducibility was done here.

The receptor was derived from a human donor in good health. The J gene is TRBJ1-2, the V gene TRBV19, with unresolved D. Sequencing used CD8+ T cells from blood. The CDR3, as DNA: TGTGCCAGTAGATCGGCTTTGGGGAACTATGGCTACACCTTC. This sequence encodes CASRSALGNYGYTF.